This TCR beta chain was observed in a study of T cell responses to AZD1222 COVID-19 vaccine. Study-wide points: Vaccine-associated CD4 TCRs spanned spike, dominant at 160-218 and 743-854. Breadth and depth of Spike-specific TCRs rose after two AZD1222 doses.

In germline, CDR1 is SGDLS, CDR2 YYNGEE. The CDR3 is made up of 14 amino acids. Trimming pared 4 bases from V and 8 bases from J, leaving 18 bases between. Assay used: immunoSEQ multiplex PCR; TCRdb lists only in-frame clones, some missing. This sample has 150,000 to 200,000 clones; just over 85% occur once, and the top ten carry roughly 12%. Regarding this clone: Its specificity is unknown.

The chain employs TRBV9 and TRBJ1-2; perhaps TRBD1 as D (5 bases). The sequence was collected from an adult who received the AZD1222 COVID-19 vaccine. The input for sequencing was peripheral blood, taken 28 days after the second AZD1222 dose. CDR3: CASSPGTAVRGYTF. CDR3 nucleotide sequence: TGTGCCAGCAGCCCCGGGACGGCGGTGAGGGGCTACACCTTC. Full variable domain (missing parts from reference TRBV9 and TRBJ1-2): DSGVTQTPKHLITATGQRVTLRCSPRSGDLSVYWYQQSLDQGLQFLIQYYNGEERAKGNILERFSAQQFPDLHSELNLSSLELGDSALYFCASSPGTAVRGYTFGSGTRLTVV.